The entry that follows covers one TCR beta chain sequence. The target antigen is unknown. This sample was included in a study of cytomegalovirus exposure and HLA in healthy donors. Overall study: Clustering assigned 70% to 90% of the approximately 370 genotyped donors to the Caucasian-associated ancestry cluster.

General study points: Follow-up analysis found HLA locus-dependent TCR association rates, highest for DRB1 and lowest for HLA-C. Later analysis showed most CMV-associated TCR beta chains appearing HLA-restricted. A prior analysis recorded that most TCR beta V segments were productive about 90% or about 30% of the time.

It was with 60 Vbeta and 13 Jbeta primers that the PCR ran. Libraries were prepared by immunoSEQ multiplex PCR; TCRdb keeps only in-frame clonotypes and omits some of them. The top ten hold 1% of the sample, which has about 170,000 clones, about 85% seen once. Germline V gene data show CDR1 as LNHDA and CDR2 as SQIVND (reference sequence). The CDR3 length is 14 residues. The ends were cut back, 2 bases at V and 2 bases at J, with 7 bases in the middle. The chain couples TRBV19 to TRBJ1-3, with D perhaps matching TRBD1 (6 bases). The clonotype originates from a boy between 2 and 10 years old in good health and CMV-seronegative. Sequencing was carried out using PBMCs. CDR3 coding DNA: TGTGCCAGTAGTATAACAGGGCCTGGAAACACCATATATTTT. As protein: CASSITGPGNTIYF.